A single sample is the source of the 24 T cell receptor beta chains below, sequenced in a study of Graves' ophthalmopathy and Graves' hyperthyroidism. Amplification of TCR beta CDR3 regions used RNA transcripts. Amplification began with first-round RT-PCR using HTBI primers, then second-round multiplex PCR was performed. TCRdb independently ran MiXCR on the multiplex PCR reads; one entry per CDR3 protein. This table holds 660,000 or so distinct CDR3 sequences, just over 40% found once. The sequenced sample consisted of peripheral blood. All receptors derive from an adult man with Graves' ophthalmopathy.

In its sample, this clonotype was seen many times. The CDR3 protein is CASSLRGRYTGELFF. CDR3 bases: TGTGCCAGCAGCTTACGGGGGCGGTACACCGGGGAGCTGTTTTTT. This chain uses TRBV7-2 with TRBJ2-2; D tentatively fits TRBD1 or TRBD2 (6 bases each). Trimming shortened V by 2 bases and J by 3 bases, and 10 bases separated the two germline ends. The CDR3 extends over 15 amino acids. Germline loops: CDR1 SGHTA, CDR2 FQGNSA.

This clonotype was counted many times. The rearrangement uses TRBV15 and TRBJ1-6; D is ambiguous. CDR1 LNHNV and CDR2 YYDKDF come from the germline V gene (reference sequence). This CDR3 is built from 14 residues. The V end was cut by 1 base, the J end by 9 bases, with 10 bases between. CDR3 bases: TGTGCCACCAGCAGAGCGGCTGCCCTTTCACCCCTCCACTTT. Protein product: CATSRAAALSPLHF.

The table lists this clonotype with many counts. The V and J genes are TRBV12-3 or TRBV12-4 and TRBJ1-5; 11 bases are a match to TRBD1. V dropped 1 base and J dropped 7; count of bases not matched to a gene: 6. This CDR3 spans 16 amino acids. The DNA for the CDR3 is TGTGCCAGCAGTTTAGGGACAGGGGGCGCAGGCCAGCCCCAGCATTTT. Translating it yields CASSLGTGGAGQPQHF.

This clonotype was found many times. The chain is built from TRBV10-3 and TRBJ1-5; D possibly corresponds to TRBD1 (6 bases). V was pared by 10 bases and J by 0 bases, with 16 bases between. This CDR3 contains 15 residues. CDR1 and CDR2 from the germline V gene are ENHRY and SYGVKD. The CDR3, as DNA: TGTGCCACCACAGGGACACCTTATAGCAATCAGCCCCAGCATTTT. This codes for CATTGTPYSNQPQHF.

This clonotype showed up many times. The V and J genes are TRBV15 and TRBJ2-2; no firm D call. Trimming shortened V by 1 base and J by 3 bases, and 6 bases separated the two germline ends. The CDR3 contains 14 residues. Germline-derived CDR1 and CDR2 are LNHNV and YYDKDF (reference sequence). The CDR3 nucleotides read TGTGCCACCAGCAGAGGGGGATACACCGGGGAGCTGTTTTTT. This codes for CATSRGGYTGELFF.

This clonotype was picked up a small number of times. The chain links TRBV6-6 to TRBJ1-3; a possible D gene is TRBD1 (5 bases). The V and J ends lost 1 base and 0 bases respectively, with 7 bases between them. The CDR3 is 15 residues long. CDR1 and CDR2 from the germline V gene are MNHNY and SVGAGI (reference sequence). The CDR3 sequence: CASSYLGDSGNTIYF. CDR3 in DNA: TGTGCCAGCAGTTACTTGGGGGACTCTGGAAACACCATATATTTT.

This chain uses TRBV2 with TRBJ2-2; 7 bases align to TRBD1. CDR3 size: 16 residues. With V trimmed by 6 bases and J by 1 base, 8 bases remained unmatched. The V gene's germline CDR1 is SNHLY and CDR2 FYNNEI. The CDR3 DNA reads TGTGCCAGCAGGCCGCTACAGGGGAGGAACACCGGGGAGCTGTTTTTT. It translates to CASRPLQGRNTGELFF.

This rearrangement joins TRBV7-2 to TRBJ2-5; 8 bases match TRBD1. This CDR3 contains 15 residues. Germline assignment: CDR1 SGHTA and CDR2 FQGNSA. The V gene end was trimmed by 5 bases and the J gene end by 5 bases; junction bases not matched to a gene: 10. The CDR3 region is CASSRTGILTETQYF. The CDR3 DNA is TGTGCCAGCAGCCGGACAGGGATCTTAACGGAGACCCAGTACTTC.

This clonotype occurred a few times. The J gene is TRBJ2-7, the V gene TRBV7-2; 10 nucleotides agree with TRBD2. Germline CDR1 SGHTA, CDR2 FQGNSA. The J segment lost 1 base and the V segment lost 3 bases, leaving 9 bases of the junction unmatched. This CDR3 comprises 17 residues. The CDR3 bases are TGTGCCAGCAGCTTGGTGGCTAGCGGGGGCTTTTCCTACGAGCAGTACTTC. It encodes CASSLVASGGFSYEQYF.

The rearrangement joins TRBV7-2 to TRBJ1-5; D is uncertain. The CDR3 sequence is 17 residues long. CDR1 is SGHTA, CDR2 FQGNSA, per germline. Trimming stripped 6 bases from V and 0 bases from J, with 18 bases between. The CDR3 loop reads CASSATGLPSSNQPQHF. CDR3 DNA: TGTGCCAGCAGTGCTACCGGGCTCCCCAGTAGCAATCAGCCCCAGCATTTT.

Many counts were recorded for this clonotype. This chain connects TRBV9 to TRBJ2-5; possible D gene TRBD1, 5 bases. V lost 3 bases to trimming and J lost 5 bases, with 8 bases between them. The length of the CDR3 is 12 residues. Germline assignment: CDR1 SGDLS and CDR2 YYNGEE. The CDR3 protein is CASSEGSETQYF. The CDR3 coding sequence is TGTGCCAGCAGCGAGGGGTCTGAGACCCAGTACTTC.

This clonotype was seen only a few times. J is TRBJ2-7 and V is TRBV14; 14 bases map to TRBD2. The ends lost 4 bases at V and 7 bases at J; junction bases unmatched: 3. Germline V gene data show CDR1 as SGHDN and CDR2 as FVKESK. This CDR3 region has 14 residues. CDR3 sequence reads: CASSRTSGGPEQYF. The DNA for the CDR3 is TGTGCCAGCAGCCGGACTAGCGGGGGGCCGGAGCAGTACTTC.

This clonotype was seen ten or more times. The gene calls are TRBV7-2 and TRBJ2-5, with a tentative D call TRBD2 (5 bases). V lost 1 base and J 1 base, leaving 10 bases between the germline ends. Germline assignment: CDR1 SGHTA and CDR2 FQGNSA. The CDR3 extends over 15 amino acids. The CDR3 loop is CASSLGVRGQETQYF. For the CDR3, the DNA is TGTGCCAGCAGCTTAGGGGTTCGGGGCCAAGAGACCCAGTACTTC.

This clonotype showed up just a few times. This chain joins TRBV7-8 and TRBJ2-2; either TRBD1 or TRBD2 may fit D (6 bases each). CDR3 size: 16 residues. The ends were cut back, 1 base at V and 3 bases at J, with 12 bases in the middle. The germline CDR1 and CDR2 sequences are SGHVS and FQNEAQ. The CDR3, as DNA: TGTGCCAGCAGCTTAGAGCCGGGGGCCTACACCGGGGAGCTGTTTTTT. It encodes CASSLEPGAYTGELFF.

This clonotype was counted ten times or more. The genes are TRBV11-1 and TRBJ1-1; 10 bases are shared with TRBD1. CDR3 length: 16 residues. With 5 bases clipped from V and 1 base from J, the junction kept 7 bases outside the gene matches. Germline V gene sequence: CDR1 SGHAT, CDR2 FQDESV (reference sequence). The CDR3 DNA is TGTGCCAGCAGCGCTACGGGACAGGGGCCGAACACTGAAGCTTTCTTT. Translation gives CASSATGQGPNTEAFF.

This clonotype was counted at least ten times. V and J are TRBV4-3 and TRBJ1-2; D gene uncertain. This CDR3 is 14 amino acids long. Trimming took 2 bases from V and 6 from J, leaving 13 bases between them. Germline V lookup: CDR1 LGHNA, CDR2 YSLEER. DNA for the CDR3: TGCGCCAGCAGCCAACGCTCGGGGAAGAATGGCTACACCTTC. Amino acids: CASSQRSGKNGYTF.

The chain carries TRBV10-3 and TRBJ2-5; D is unclear. Per germline, CDR1 ENHRY and CDR2 SYGVKD. This CDR3 has 12 amino acids. V shed 4 bases and J shed 3 bases, with 6 bases lying between them. DNA of the CDR3: TGTGCCATCAGTGGGAGCAAAGAGACCCAGTACTTC. This translates into CAISGSKETQYF.

This clonotype has at least ten counts. The rearrangement joins TRBV19 to TRBJ1-2; D unclear. The CDR3 contains 14 residues. V was shortened by 5 bases and J by 7 bases, with 17 bases between the two germline ends. The germline CDR1 and CDR2 sequences are LNHDA and SQIVND (reference sequence). This CDR3 reads CASSDGSKVGGYTF. The CDR3 bases are TGTGCCAGTAGTGACGGGAGTAAGGTCGGTGGCTACACCTTC. Full variable domain (rest looked up from reference TRBV19 and TRBJ1-2): DGGITQSPKYLFRKEGQNVTLSCEQNLNHDAMYWYRQDPGQGLRLIYYSQIVNDFQKGDIAEGYSVSREKKESFPLTVTSAQKNPTAFYLCASSDGSKVGGYTFGSGTRLTVV.

This clonotype was recorded many times. The chain combines TRBV4-1 with TRBJ2-7, with a tentative D call TRBD2 (5 bases). The ends were cut back, 4 bases at V and 5 bases at J, with 12 bases in the middle. The germline V gene has CDR1 MGHRA and CDR2 YSYEKL. The CDR3 spans 13 residues. CDR3 loop: CASSLPSGNEQYF. In nucleotides, the CDR3 is TGCGCCAGCAGCCTCCCATCGGGGAACGAGCAGTACTTC.

This clonotype was counted many times. This CDR3 is CASSVAASNTEAFF. CDR3 coding DNA: TGTGCCAGCAGCGTAGCGGCATCCAACACTGAAGCTTTCTTT. The chain joins TRBV9 to TRBJ1-1; D is undetermined. The germline V gene encodes CDR1 SGDLS and CDR2 YYNGEE. The CDR3 length is 14 residues. V shed 0 bases and J shed 2 bases, with 8 bases lying between them.

This rearrangement joins TRBV4-2 to TRBJ1-2, with no clear D. This CDR3 region has 15 residues. The ends were cut back, 1 base at V and 2 bases at J, with 11 bases in the middle. The V gene's germline CDR1 is LGHNA and CDR2 YNFKEQ. CDR3 sequence (DNA): TGTGCCAGCAGCCAAGTGAATTGGAGAAACTATGGCTACACCTTC. Its protein product is CASSQVNWRNYGYTF.

The V gene is TRBV9, the J gene TRBJ2-2; TRBD2 matches at 9 bases. CDR1 and CDR2 from the germline V gene are SGDLS and YYNGEE. V shed 2 bases, J shed 4 bases, and the junction held 6 bases outside the gene matches. The CDR3 has 16 amino acids. In DNA, the CDR3 is TGTGCCAGCAGCGTCAACAGCGGGGGGACCACCGGGGAGCTGTTTTTT. Its translation: CASSVNSGGTTGELFF.

The sample holds a few counts of this clonotype. The genes are TRBV6-9 and TRBJ2-7, with D uncertain. There are 12 residues in the CDR3. Per the germline V gene, CDR1 is MNHGY and CDR2 is SVAAGI. Trimming left V 2 bases short and J 9 bases short, with 11 bases between. The chain's CDR3 is CASSYSIQGQYF. CDR3 nucleotides: TGTGCCAGCAGTTATAGTATCCAAGGGCAGTACTTC.

This clonotype was found a few times. This rearrangement joins TRBV10-3 to TRBJ2-5, with a weak D call TRBD1 (5 bases). The CDR3 runs to 12 residues. Germline assignment: CDR1 ENHRY and CDR2 SYGVKD. V was cut by 2 bases and J by 6 bases, with 7 bases left in between. This chain's CDR3 is CAISEGAKTQYF. Written as DNA, the CDR3 is TGTGCCATCAGTGAGGGGGCAAAGACCCAGTACTTC.